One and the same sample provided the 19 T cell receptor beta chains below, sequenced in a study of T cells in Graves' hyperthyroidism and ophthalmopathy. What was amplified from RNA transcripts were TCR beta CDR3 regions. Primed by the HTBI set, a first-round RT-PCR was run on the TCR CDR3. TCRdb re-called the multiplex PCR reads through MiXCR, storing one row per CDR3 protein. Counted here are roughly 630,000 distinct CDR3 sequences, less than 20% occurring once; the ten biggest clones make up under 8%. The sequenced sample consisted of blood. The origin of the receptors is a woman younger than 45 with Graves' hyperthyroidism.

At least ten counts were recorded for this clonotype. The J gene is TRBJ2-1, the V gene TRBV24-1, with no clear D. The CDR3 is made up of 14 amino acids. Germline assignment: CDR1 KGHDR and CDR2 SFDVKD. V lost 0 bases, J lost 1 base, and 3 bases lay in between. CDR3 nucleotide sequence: TGTGCCACCAGTGATTTGCGTTCCTACAATGAGCAGTTCTTC. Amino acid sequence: CATSDLRSYNEQFF.

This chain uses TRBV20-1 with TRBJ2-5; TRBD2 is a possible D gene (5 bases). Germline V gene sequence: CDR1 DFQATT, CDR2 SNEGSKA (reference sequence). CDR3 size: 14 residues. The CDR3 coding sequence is TGCAGCGTTGAATGGTCGGGCAGCGGAGAGACCCAGTACTTC. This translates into CSVEWSGSGETQYF.

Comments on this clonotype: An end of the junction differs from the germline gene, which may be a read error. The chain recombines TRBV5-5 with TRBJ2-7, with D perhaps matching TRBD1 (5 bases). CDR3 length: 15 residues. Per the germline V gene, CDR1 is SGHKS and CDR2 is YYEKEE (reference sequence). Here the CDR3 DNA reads TGCGCCAGCAGCCGTGGGGCAGGGAAGTCCTACGAGCAGTACTTC. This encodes CASSRGAGKSYEQYF.

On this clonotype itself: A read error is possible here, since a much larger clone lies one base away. Here the CDR3 DNA reads TGTGTCAGCAGTCCTGCGGGACTAGCGGGAGACAACGAGCAGTACTTC. Protein product: CVSSPAGLAGDNEQYF. This rearrangement joins TRBV6-1 to TRBJ2-7; 14 bases are a match to TRBD2. This CDR3 is 16 amino acids long. Per germline, CDR1 MNHNS and CDR2 SASEGT.

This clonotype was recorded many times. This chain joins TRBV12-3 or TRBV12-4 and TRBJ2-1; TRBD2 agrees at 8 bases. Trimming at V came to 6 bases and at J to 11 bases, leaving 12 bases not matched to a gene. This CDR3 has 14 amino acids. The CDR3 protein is CASRSTSGSIKQFF. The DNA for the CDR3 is TGTGCCAGCAGATCAACTAGCGGATCGATAAAGCAGTTCTTC.

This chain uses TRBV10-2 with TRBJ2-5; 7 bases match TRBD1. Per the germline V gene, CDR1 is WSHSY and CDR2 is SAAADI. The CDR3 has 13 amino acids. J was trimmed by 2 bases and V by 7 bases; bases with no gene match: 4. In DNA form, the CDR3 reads TGCGCCAGCAAAGGGACAGAACAAGAGACCCAGTACTTC. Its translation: CASKGTEQETQYF.

The CDR3 nucleotides read TGTGCCAGCAGCTTAGTACCAAATCAGCCCCAGCATTTT. Encoded protein: CASSLVPNQPQHF. This sequence joins TRBV11-2 and TRBJ1-5, with D unresolved. The germline gives CDR1 SGHAT, CDR2 FQNNGV. The V end lost 1 base, the J end lost 4 bases, and 5 bases lay between the germline ends. This CDR3 is built from 13 residues.

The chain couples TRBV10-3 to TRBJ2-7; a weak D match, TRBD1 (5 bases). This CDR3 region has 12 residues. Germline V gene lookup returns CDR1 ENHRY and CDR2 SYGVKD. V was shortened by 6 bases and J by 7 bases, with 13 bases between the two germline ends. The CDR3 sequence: CAIRQVSDEQYF. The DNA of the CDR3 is TGTGCCATCAGACAGGTTTCGGATGAGCAGTACTTC.

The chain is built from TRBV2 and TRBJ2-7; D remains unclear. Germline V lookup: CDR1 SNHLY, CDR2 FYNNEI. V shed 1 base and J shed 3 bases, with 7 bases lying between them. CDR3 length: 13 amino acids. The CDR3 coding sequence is TGTGCCAGCAGTGAAGGGTTGGACTACGAGCAGTACTTC. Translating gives CASSEGLDYEQYF.

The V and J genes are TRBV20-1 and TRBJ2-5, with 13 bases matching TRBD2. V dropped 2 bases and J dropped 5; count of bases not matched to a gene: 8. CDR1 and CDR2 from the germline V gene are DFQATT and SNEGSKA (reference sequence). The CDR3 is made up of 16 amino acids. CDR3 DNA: TGCAGTGCTAGAAAAGGACTAGCGGGAGTATTGGAGACCCAGTACTTC. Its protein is CSARKGLAGVLETQYF.

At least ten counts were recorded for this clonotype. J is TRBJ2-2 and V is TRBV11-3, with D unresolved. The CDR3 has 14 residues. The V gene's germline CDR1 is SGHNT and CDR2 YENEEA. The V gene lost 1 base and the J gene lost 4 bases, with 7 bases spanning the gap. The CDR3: CASSLVFGTGELFF. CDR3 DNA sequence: TGTGCCAGCAGCTTAGTATTCGGCACCGGGGAGCTGTTTTTT.

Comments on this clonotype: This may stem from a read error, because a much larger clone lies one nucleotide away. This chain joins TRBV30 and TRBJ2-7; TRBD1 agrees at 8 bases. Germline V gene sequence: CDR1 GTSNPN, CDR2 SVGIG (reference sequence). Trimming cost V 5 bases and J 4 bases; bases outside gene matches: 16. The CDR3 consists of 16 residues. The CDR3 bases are TGTGCCTGGGTTCGTTATAGAGACAGGGGCGAGTACGAGCAGTACTTC. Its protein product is CAWVRYRDRGEYEQYF.

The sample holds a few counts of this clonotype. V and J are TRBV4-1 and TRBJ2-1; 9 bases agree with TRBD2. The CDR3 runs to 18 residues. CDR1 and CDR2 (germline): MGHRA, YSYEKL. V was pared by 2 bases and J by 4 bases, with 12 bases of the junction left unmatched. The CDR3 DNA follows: TGCGCCAGCAGCCAATTCCGGGGGGGACTAGCATCGTACAATGAGCAGTTCTTC. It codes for CASSQFRGGLASYNEQFF.

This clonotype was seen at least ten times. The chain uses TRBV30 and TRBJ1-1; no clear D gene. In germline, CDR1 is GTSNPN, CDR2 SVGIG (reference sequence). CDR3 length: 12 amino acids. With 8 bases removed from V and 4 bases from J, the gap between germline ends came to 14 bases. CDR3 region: CAGVKGSTEAFF. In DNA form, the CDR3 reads TGTGCCGGGGTCAAAGGGAGCACTGAAGCTTTCTTT.

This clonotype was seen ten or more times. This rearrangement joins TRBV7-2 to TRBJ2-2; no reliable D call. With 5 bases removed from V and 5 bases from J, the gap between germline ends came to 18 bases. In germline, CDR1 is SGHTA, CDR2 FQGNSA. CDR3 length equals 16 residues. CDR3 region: CASSHVQFKGTGELFF. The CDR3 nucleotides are TGTGCCAGCAGCCATGTGCAATTCAAGGGAACCGGGGAGCTGTTTTTT. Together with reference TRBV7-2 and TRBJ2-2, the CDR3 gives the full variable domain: GAGVSQSPSNKVTEKGKDVELRCDPISGHTALYWYRQSLGQGLEFLIYFQGNSAPDKSGLPSDRFSAERTGGSVSTLTIQRTQQEDSAVYLCASSHVQFKGTGELFFGEGSRLTVL.

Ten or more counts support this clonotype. CDR3 DNA sequence: TGTGCCAGCAGCGATCCGGACTCAACCTACGAGCAGTACTTC. Amino acid sequence: CASSDPDSTYEQYF. V is TRBV5-5 and J is TRBJ2-7; D might be TRBD2 (5 bases). The germline gives CDR1 SGHKS, CDR2 YYEKEE (reference sequence). Deletions cut 4 bases from V and 2 bases from J, with 13 bases between. This CDR3 has 14 amino acids.

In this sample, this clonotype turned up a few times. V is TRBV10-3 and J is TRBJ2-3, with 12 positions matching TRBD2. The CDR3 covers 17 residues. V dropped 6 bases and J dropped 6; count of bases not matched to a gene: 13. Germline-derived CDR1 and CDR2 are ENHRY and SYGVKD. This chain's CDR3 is CAISDLAGGPGADTQYF. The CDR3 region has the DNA TGTGCCATCAGCGATCTAGCGGGAGGGCCAGGTGCCGATACGCAGTATTTT.

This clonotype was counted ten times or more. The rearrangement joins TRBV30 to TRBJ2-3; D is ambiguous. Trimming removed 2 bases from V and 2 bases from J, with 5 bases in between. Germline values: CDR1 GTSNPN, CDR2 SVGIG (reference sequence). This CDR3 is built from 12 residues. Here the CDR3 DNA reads TGTGCCTGGAGTCGGACCACAGATACGCAGTATTTT. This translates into CAWSRTTDTQYF.

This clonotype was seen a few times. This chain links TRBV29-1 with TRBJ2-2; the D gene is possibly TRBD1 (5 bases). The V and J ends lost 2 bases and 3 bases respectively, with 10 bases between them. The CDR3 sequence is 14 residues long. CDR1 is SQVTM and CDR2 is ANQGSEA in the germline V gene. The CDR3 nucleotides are TGCAGCGTTGAATGGCAGGGCTACACCGGGGAGCTGTTTTTT. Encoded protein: CSVEWQGYTGELFF.